These 9 T cell receptor beta chains share one sample of origin, sequenced in a study of CD8 T cells in Susac syndrome. The RNA input was roughly 0.45 to 1 ug, and it was reverse transcribed with random hexamers. TCRdb itself ran the immunoSEQ multiplex PCR reads through MiXCR, one entry per CDR3 protein. Of just over 300,000 distinct CDR3 sequences detected, just over 90% appear once; the ten largest clones hold around 0.07%. Sequencing used CD4+ T cells from PBMCs. The source of these receptors is a human donor with multiple sclerosis.

This rearrangement joins TRBV29-1 to TRBJ2-1; tentative D call: TRBD2 (7 bases). The V end was cut by 7 bases, the J end by 7 bases, with 26 bases between. The CDR3 is 16 amino acids. The V gene's germline CDR1 is SQVTM and CDR2 ANQGSEA. The CDR3, as DNA: TGCAGCGCGGAGGACCCCCTTGGGGGGGCCGAGAATGAGCAGTTCTTC. Its protein product is CSAEDPLGGAENEQFF.

CDR3 DNA: TGTGCCAGCAAACGACAGGCTGGCACAGATACGCAGTATTTT. This gives the protein CASKRQAGTDTQYF. The chain uses TRBV7-2 and TRBJ2-3, with D possibly being TRBD1 (6 bases). V lost 7 bases to trimming and J lost 1 base, with 12 bases between them. This CDR3 comprises 14 residues. The germline V gene encodes CDR1 SGHTA and CDR2 FQGNSA.

The rearrangement joins TRBV12-3 or TRBV12-4 to TRBJ2-2; D is uncertain. The V end lost 5 bases, the J end lost 3 bases, and 7 bases lay between the germline ends. This CDR3 has 13 residues. The CDR3 loop reads CASSPIYTGELFF. CDR3 nucleotide sequence: TGTGCCAGCAGTCCGATTTACACCGGGGAGCTGTTTTTT.

The CDR3 region is CASSYSGIYEQYF. The CDR3 DNA follows: TGTGCCAGCAGTTACAGCGGCATCTACGAGCAGTACTTC. This sequence joins TRBV6-6 and TRBJ2-7; possible D gene TRBD2, 5 bases. The CDR3 totals 13 residues. Germline V lookup: CDR1 MNHNY, CDR2 SVGAGI (reference sequence). The V end lost 2 bases, the J end lost 3 bases, and 8 bases lay between the germline ends.

The J gene is TRBJ2-2, the V gene TRBV6-1; TRBD2 might be the D (6 bases). This CDR3 contains 17 residues. Germline lookup yields CDR1 MNHNS and CDR2 SASEGT. Trimming took off 5 bases at V and 1 base at J, with 17 bases between the two ends. CDR3 coding DNA: TGTGCCAGCAGTCCTCCTCGGAGGGGAATGAACACCGGGGAGCTGTTTTTT. Translation: CASSPPRRGMNTGELFF.

The V and J genes are TRBV19 and TRBJ2-3; the match to TRBD2 covers 10 bases. This CDR3 is built from 16 residues. V was pared by 9 bases and J by 4 bases, with 13 bases of the junction left unmatched. Germline V CDR1 and CDR2: LNHDA, SQIVND (reference sequence). CDR3 residues: CASRWTASGSSDTQYF. The DNA for the CDR3 is TGTGCCAGCCGGTGGACAGCTAGCGGGAGCTCAGATACGCAGTATTTT.

The chain couples TRBV11-1 to TRBJ1-5; no clear D gene. The ends were cut back, 2 bases at V and 0 bases at J, with 23 bases in the middle. The germline CDR1 and CDR2 sequences are SGHAT and FQDESV (reference sequence). The CDR3 spans 20 residues. The CDR3 loop is CASSLQCCRPLPFSNQPQHF. DNA for the CDR3: TGTGCCAGCAGCTTACAGTGCTGCCGGCCACTTCCCTTTAGCAATCAGCCCCAGCATTTT.

The chain links TRBV30 to TRBJ2-6; D uncertain. Germline lookup yields CDR1 GTSNPN and CDR2 SVGIG (reference sequence). Trimming removed 1 base at V and 0 bases at J, with 16 bases between. The CDR3 totals 18 residues. In DNA, the CDR3 is TGTGCCTGGAGTGACCCAGCAGGACCCCGCTCTGGGGCCAACGTCCTGACTTTC. It encodes CAWSDPAGPRSGANVLTF.

The J gene is TRBJ2-6, the V gene TRBV6-2 or TRBV6-3; 13 bases map to TRBD2. V shed 8 bases and J 0 bases; nucleotides not matched to a gene: 22. CDR1 and CDR2 (germline): MNHEY, SVGEGT. The CDR3 loop spans 23 amino acids. This chain's CDR3 is CASHRDRRTSGRDFSSGANVLTF. The CDR3 DNA reads as TGTGCCAGCCACCGGGACAGGCGGACTAGCGGGAGAGATTTTAGCTCTGGGGCCAACGTCCTGACTTTC.